This TCR beta chain originates from a study of blood T cells in healthy people across ages. In the study overall: About one barcoded beta molecule was captured per two T cells (by template switching).

Study-level results: Relative to aged donors, long-lived donors carried more naive CD4+ cells and displayed higher diversity. With age, beta diversity per million T cells declined roughly linearly, significantly by 30 to 40.

A J-beta primer mix and a sample-barcoded 5' primer were used in a second PCR of about 7 to 12 cycles. Sequencing yielded, for each sample, at least 3 million paired-end reads carrying CDR3. In TCRdb, the 5' RACE reads were re-called with MiXCR into one record per CDR3 protein. The table lists about 800,000 distinct CDR3 sequences, around 25% of them singletons, with approximately 4% in the top ten. This clonotype has just a few counts. Its specificity is not known. The same sample was also used in a study of T cells of mothers and their children.

The sample consisted of blood. The clonotype was recovered from a boy younger than 18 in good health.

The CDR3 DNA reads TGCAGTGCTAGAGCGAGAGGGAGCCCTTACGAGCAGTACTTC. Translating gives CSARARGSPYEQYF. The chain carries TRBV20-1 and TRBJ2-1, with D possibly TRBD2 on 5 matching bases. The DNA matches TRBJ2-7 better at its end, which makes the J call doubtful. The germline V gene encodes CDR1 DFQATT and CDR2 SNEGSKA (reference sequence). The CDR3 totals 14 residues.